A selection of T cell receptor beta chains follows, all from one sample in a study of blood T cell repertoires in COVID-19. TCRdb keeps only in-frame clones here, not all; method: immunoSEQ multiplex PCR. This sample has some 150,000 clones, with about 92% found just once. The sample consisted of peripheral blood. Receptors were obtained from a human donor in a cohort sampled during active COVID-19. Both conserved end residues are part of each CDR3. Each record gives: D gene, J gene, V gene, clone size, CDR3 protein, CDR3 DNA. The D gene is left open where the match is weak. Clone size is given for some rows only: seen once, a few or many times, or a class if the clone is expanded.

NA | TRBJ1-5 | TRBV7-2 | once | CASSLAGGGNQPQHF | TGTGCCAGCAGCTTAGCCGGGGGAGGCAATCAGCCCCAGCATTTT
NA | TRBJ1-2 | TRBV1 | NA | CTSSLTGVFYGYTF | TGCACCAGCAGCCTAACAGGGGTCTTCTATGGCTACACCTTC
NA | TRBJ1-5 | TRBV27 | NA | CASSLSNRGNQPQHF | TGTGCCAGCAGTTTATCGAACAGGGGCAATCAGCCCCAGCATTTT
TRBD2 | TRBJ2-5 | TRBV18 | once | CASSPLLAGGQETQYF | TGTGCCAGCTCACCACTACTAGCGGGGGGCCAAGAGACCCAGTACTTC
NA | TRBJ2-3 | TRBV7-9 | NA | CASSKGGGFTDTQYF | TGTGCCAGCAGTAAAGGCGGGGGCTTCACAGATACGCAGTATTTT
TRBD1 | TRBJ1-5 | TRBV11-2 | few | CASSYRGGQPQHF | TGTGCCAGCAGCTACAGGGGAGGTCAGCCCCAGCATTTT
NA | TRBJ2-5 | TRBV5-5 | NA | CASSLRQYQETQYF | TGTGCCAGCAGCTTACGCCAGTACCAAGAGACCCAGTACTTC
TRBD1 | TRBJ1-4 | TRBV30 | NA | CAWCRDSGEKLFF | TGTGCCTGGTGCCGGGACAGTGGAGAAAAACTGTTTTTT
NA | TRBJ1-5 | TRBV5-5 | NA | CASSLDGGGPHF | TGTGCCAGCAGCTTGGATGGGGGGGGTCCCCATTTT
NA | TRBJ2-1 | TRBV11-3 | once | CASSLGTPSYNEQFF | TGTGCCAGCAGCTTAGGGACTCCCTCCTACAATGAGCAGTTCTTC
NA | TRBJ1-2 | TRBV19 | NA | CASSISAEIYGYTF | TGTGCCAGTAGTATCTCTGCGGAAATCTATGGCTACACCTTC
NA | TRBJ1-5 | TRBV19 | NA | CASRDGGAGSQPQHF | TGTGCCAGCCGGGATGGGGGGGCTGGGAGTCAGCCCCAGCATTTT
TRBD1 | TRBJ1-5 | TRBV12-5 | NA | CASGRDRGNQPQHF | TGTGCTAGTGGCCGAGACAGGGGAAATCAGCCCCAGCATTTT
NA | TRBJ1-5 | TRBV15 | NA | CATSGPGTTDRQPQHF | TGTGCCACCAGCGGCCCCGGGACAACCGACCGTCAGCCCCAGCATTTT
TRBD1 | TRBJ1-5 | TRBV7-8 | NA | CASSTDRDRGQPQHF | TGTGCCAGCAGCACGGACAGGGACCGGGGGCAGCCCCAGCATTTT
TRBD2 | TRBJ2-1 | TRBV10-3 | NA | CAISESKASGDDNEQFF | TGTGCCATCAGTGAGTCGAAGGCTAGCGGGGACGACAATGAGCAGTTCTTC
NA | TRBJ1-4 | TRBV5-4 | NA | CASSLDTGEKLFF | TGTGCCAGCAGCTTGGACACAGGGGAAAAACTGTTTTTT
NA | TRBJ2-7 | TRBV3-1/TRBV3-2 | few | CASSQDGRDTSYEQYF | TGTGCCAGCAGCCAAGATGGGAGGGACACCTCCTACGAGCAGTACTTC
NA | TRBJ1-3 | TRBV7-2 | NA | CASSLVGPVGNTIYF | TGTGCCAGCAGCTTAGTGGGCCCCGTTGGAAACACCATATATTTT
NA | TRBJ1-3 | TRBV2 | few | CASSSDSQNGNTIYF | TGTGCCAGCAGTTCGGACAGCCAAAATGGAAACACCATATATTTT